The present T cell receptor beta chain was sequenced within a study of blood T cell repertoires in COVID-19. CDR3 length equals 14 residues. The ends were cut back, 3 bases at V and 5 bases at J, with 10 bases in the middle. Germline V gives CDR1 LNHDA, CDR2 SQIVND (reference sequence). In the authors' methods: Reference gene primer amplification in the assay estimated nucleated cell counts. Clones were sequenced by immunoSEQ multiplex PCR, and TCRdb holds only the in-frame ones, with some missing. V and J calls and clone size are as listed in that table; D and trimming were resolved from the DNA. Here the sample spans about 200,000 clones, roughly 78% being singletons.

This chain connects TRBV19 to TRBJ2-2, with D perhaps TRBD1 (6 bases). The receptor's source is a woman older than 75 with active or convalescent COVID-19. The specimen was peripheral blood. The CDR3 region is CASSISQGTGELFF. CDR3 nucleotide sequence: TGTGCCAGTAGTATTTCTCAGGGGACCGGGGAGCTGTTTTTT.